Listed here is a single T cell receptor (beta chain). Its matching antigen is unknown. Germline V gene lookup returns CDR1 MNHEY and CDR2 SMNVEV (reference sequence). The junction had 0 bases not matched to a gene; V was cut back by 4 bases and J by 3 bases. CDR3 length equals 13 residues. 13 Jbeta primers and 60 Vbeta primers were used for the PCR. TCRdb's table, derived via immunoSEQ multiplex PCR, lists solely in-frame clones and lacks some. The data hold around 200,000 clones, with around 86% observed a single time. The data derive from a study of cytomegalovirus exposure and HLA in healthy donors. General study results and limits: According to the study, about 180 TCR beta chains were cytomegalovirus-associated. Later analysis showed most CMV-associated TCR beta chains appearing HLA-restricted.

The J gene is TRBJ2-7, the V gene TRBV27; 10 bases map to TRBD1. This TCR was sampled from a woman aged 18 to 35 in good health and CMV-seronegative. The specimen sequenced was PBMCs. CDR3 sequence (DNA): TGTGCCAGCAGTTGGGACAGGGGCTACGAGCAGTACTTC. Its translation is CASSWDRGYEQYF.